The clone carrying this T cell receptor (beta chain) is medium-sized (0.01 to 0.1%). Its antigen is currently unknown. Germline V gene data show CDR1 as MNHNS and CDR2 as SASEGT. This CDR3 spans 15 amino acids. V was cut by 2 bases and J by 0 bases, with 8 bases left in between. Thyroid surgery had not been preceded by any treatment in any patient. Authors' analysis steps: The authors used CDR3 differences across clinicopathological groups to build a distant-metastasis classifier for papillary thyroid cancer. TCRdb re-clonotyped the PCR reads through MiXCR. The V and J calls and clone size come from TCRdb's table, not from the authors' own analysis. The sample shows under 25,000 clones, about 12% of them seen only once. These data come from a study of metastatic and nonmetastatic thyroid tumors. Study context: It was across blood and tumor or nodule tissue from malignant and benign thyroid patients that repertoires were compared.

Study-wide results and caveats: TCR beta diversity was reportedly significantly higher in malignant thyroid tumors than benign nodules, in blood and tumor.

Source material: blood. The rearrangement joins TRBV6-1 to TRBJ2-1; D remains unclear. This TCR was recovered from a female donor with papillary thyroid cancer or a benign thyroid nodule (not recorded which). Some clones in this sample may be carry-over from other donors' samples. The CDR3 protein is CASSELQSSYNEQFF. CDR3 coding DNA: TGTGCCAGCAGTGAATTACAGAGCTCCTACAATGAGCAGTTCTTC.